One sample yielded the 16 T cell receptor beta chains listed below, sequenced in a study of T cells in Graves' hyperthyroidism and ophthalmopathy. TCR beta CDR3 sequences were amplified from RNA transcripts. The HTBI primer set served for first-round RT-PCR of the TCR CDR3. TCRdb re-analysed the multiplex PCR reads in MiXCR, keeping a single row per CDR3 protein. Among over 450,000 distinct CDR3 sequences listed, 13% to 15% were seen once. The specimen was blood. The source of these receptors is a woman between 18 and 29 years old with Graves' hyperthyroidism.

V usage is TRBV12-3 or TRBV12-4 and J usage is TRBJ2-3, with D tentatively TRBD2 (6 bases). This CDR3 has 15 residues. The ends were cut back, 5 bases at V and 0 bases at J, with 12 bases in the middle. CDR3 protein: CASSPESGSTDTQYF. The DNA of the CDR3 is TGTGCCAGCAGTCCGGAAAGCGGGAGCACAGATACGCAGTATTTT.

This clonotype was found many times. This chain connects TRBV18 to TRBJ1-4, with D perhaps TRBD1 (6 bases). The CDR3 covers 16 residues. Trimming shortened V by 4 bases and J by 8 bases, and 20 bases separated the two germline ends. Germline lookup yields CDR1 KGHSH and CDR2 LQKENI. The CDR3: CASSHDTGWDREKLFF. The DNA for the CDR3 is TGTGCCAGCTCACACGACACAGGGTGGGATCGAGAAAAACTGTTTTTT.

This clonotype has at least ten counts. The V call is TRBV19, the J call TRBJ2-5, with a possible D match to TRBD1 (5 bases). This CDR3 contains 13 residues. Germline V gene data show CDR1 as LNHDA and CDR2 as SQIVND (reference sequence). V was cut by 5 bases and J by 1 base, with 8 bases left in between. The DNA for the CDR3 is TGTGCCAGTAGTTCCCAGGGCCAAGAGACCCAGTACTTC. This codes for CASSSQGQETQYF.

This clonotype appeared many times. The rearrangement uses TRBV20-1 and TRBJ2-3; D is perhaps TRBD2 (6 bases). V lost 7 bases, J lost 2 bases, and 19 bases lay in between. Germline V gives CDR1 DFQATT, CDR2 SNEGSKA (reference sequence). The CDR3 contains 15 residues. The CDR3 nucleotides read TGCAGTGTAAGAGATAGGGTAGCGGTCACAGATACGCAGTATTTT. Protein product: CSVRDRVAVTDTQYF.

The chain couples TRBV7-2 to TRBJ1-5; TRBD1 agrees at 8 bases. Germline V gene lookup returns CDR1 SGHTA and CDR2 FQGNSA. J lost 3 bases, V lost 3 bases, and 7 bases had no gene match. The CDR3 covers 16 residues. The CDR3 sequence: CASSLGGQVSNQPQHF. CDR3 nucleotide sequence: TGTGCCAGCAGCTTGGGGGGACAGGTTTCCAATCAGCCCCAGCATTTT.

The chain recombines TRBV20-1 with TRBJ1-5; no definite D call. Trimming took 0 bases from V and 3 from J, leaving 6 bases between them. From germline, CDR1 is DFQATT and CDR2 SNEGSKA (reference sequence). The CDR3 consists of 13 residues. CDR3 in DNA: TGCAGTGCTAGAGACAGGTTCAATCAGCCCCAGCATTTT. Protein product: CSARDRFNQPQHF.

This clonotype has only a few counts. CDR3 DNA sequence: TGCGCCAGCAGCCTAACGGGACAGGGGTTGTACGAGCAGTACTTC. This sequence encodes CASSLTGQGLYEQYF. The V gene is TRBV5-1, the J gene TRBJ2-7, with TRBD1 matching over 10 bases. Trimming removed 4 bases from V and 4 bases from J; junction bases left unmatched: 8. CDR3 length equals 15 residues. CDR1 is SGHRS and CDR2 is YFSETQ in the germline V gene. The full variable domain, rest sourced from reference TRBV5-1 and TRBJ2-7, is KAGVTQTPRYLIKTRGQQVTLSCSPISGHRSVSWYQQTPGQGLQFLFEYFSETQRNKGNFPGRFSGRQFSNSRSEMNVSTLELGDSALYLCASSLTGQGLYEQYFGPGTRLTVT.

The gene calls are TRBV5-1 and TRBJ1-4; D not resolved. V lost 5 bases and J 3 bases, leaving 11 bases between the germline ends. This CDR3 region has 14 residues. The germline V gene has CDR1 SGHRS and CDR2 YFSETQ. CDR3 sequence (DNA): TGCGCCAGCAGTACTGGGGTCCCTAATGAAAAACTGTTTTTT. Its translation: CASSTGVPNEKLFF.

A few counts support this clonotype. J is TRBJ2-1 and V is TRBV7-3; D possibly corresponds to TRBD2 (7 bases). CDR3 size: 15 residues. Trimming left V 5 bases short and J 3 bases short, with 14 bases between. Germline CDR1 SGHTA, CDR2 FQGTGA. This CDR3 reads CASSARGTNYNEQFF. CDR3 DNA: TGTGCCAGCAGCGCTAGGGGGACTAACTACAATGAGCAGTTCTTC.

This clonotype appeared a few times. The chain is built from TRBV10-3 and TRBJ1-5; 7 nucleotides align to TRBD1. This CDR3 is 14 amino acids long. Germline assignment: CDR1 ENHRY and CDR2 SYGVKD. V lost 6 bases and J lost 3; bases outside the gene matches: 5. DNA for the CDR3: TGTGCCATCAGCAGACAGGGCCTCAATCAGCCCCAGCATTTT. Translation gives CAISRQGLNQPQHF.

This clonotype showed up many times. The chain is built from TRBV12-3 or TRBV12-4 and TRBJ2-6; 9 bases are shared with TRBD1. This CDR3 is 20 amino acids long. V lost 5 bases, J lost 0 bases, and 14 bases stayed unmatched. DNA of the CDR3: TGTGCCAGCAGTCTGTACTTACCGGGACAGGGCCACTCTGGGGCCAACGTCCTGACTTTC. It yields the protein CASSLYLPGQGHSGANVLTF.

The V gene is TRBV12-3 or TRBV12-4, the J gene TRBJ1-3; D ambiguous. Trimming took 2 bases from V and 8 from J, leaving 7 bases between them. The CDR3 is made up of 12 amino acids. The CDR3 loop is CASSLRGDTIYF. CDR3 nucleotide sequence: TGTGCCAGCAGTTTACGGGGAGACACCATATATTTT.

This clonotype has ten or more counts. The chain uses TRBV20-1 and TRBJ2-7; 10 bases agree with TRBD2. The V and J ends lost 6 bases and 1 base, in that order; junction bases with no gene match: 6. The CDR3 is 14 amino acids. CDR1 and CDR2 from the germline V gene are DFQATT and SNEGSKA (reference sequence). The CDR3 reads CSAQGLARSYEQYF. CDR3 bases: TGCAGTGCACAGGGACTAGCGCGTTCCTACGAGCAGTACTTC.

V and J are TRBV7-3 and TRBJ1-1; D possibly corresponds to TRBD1 (5 bases). V was pared by 2 bases and J by 5 bases, with 21 bases between. CDR3 size: 17 residues. The germline V gene has CDR1 SGHTA and CDR2 FQGTGA. The CDR3: CASSLGGSAAGGTEAFF. DNA of the CDR3: TGTGCCAGCAGCTTAGGAGGGTCGGCGGCCGGGGGGACTGAAGCTTTCTTT.

Many counts were recorded for this clonotype. The CDR3 loop is CASSRGTSTDTQYF. The CDR3, as DNA: TGTGCCAGCAGTCGCGGGACTAGCACAGATACGCAGTATTTT. V gene TRBV6-1 combines with J gene TRBJ2-3; tentative D call: TRBD2 (6 bases). The CDR3 consists of 14 residues. Between the trimmed V and J ends, which lost 5 bases and 0 bases, there was a span of 9 bases. Per the germline V gene, CDR1 is MNHNS and CDR2 is SASEGT.

This clonotype was recorded many times. The CDR3 protein is CASSFRGQGSPLHF. As DNA, the CDR3 is TGTGCCAGCAGTTTCAGGGGACAAGGATCACCCCTCCACTTT. J is TRBJ1-6 and V is TRBV27; D may be TRBD1 (6 bases). The CDR3 is 14 residues long. V shed 3 bases and J shed 10 bases, with 13 bases lying between them. Germline-derived CDR1 and CDR2 are MNHEY and SMNVEV (reference sequence).